Shown below are 30 T cell receptor beta chains from a single sample sequenced in a study of blood T cell repertoires in COVID-19. Here immunoSEQ multiplex PCR was the method, and the copy in TCRdb shows in-frame clones only, minus some. The repertoire has under 250,000 clones, over 70% of them found once; the top ten carry roughly 7.6%. The sample comprised peripheral blood. The receptors were sampled from a woman in her fifties or sixties with acute or convalescent COVID-19.

The rearrangement links TRBV7-2 to TRBJ1-2; TRBD1 matches at 7 bases. CDR3 length: 15 residues. Germline CDR1 SGHTA, CDR2 FQGNSA. V was pared by 0 bases and J by 5 bases, with 6 bases of the junction left unmatched. The chain's CDR3 is CASSLAGTADYGYTF. In nucleotides, the CDR3 is TGTGCCAGCAGCTTAGCGGGGACAGCTGATTATGGCTACACCTTC.

V is TRBV10-1 and J is TRBJ2-2, with 7 bases matching TRBD1. The CDR3 totals 17 residues. V was clipped by 2 bases and J by 0 bases; unmatched bases: 6. From germline, CDR1 is WNHNN and CDR2 SYGVQD (reference sequence). The CDR3 here is CASSEPLTGPNTGELFF. In DNA form, the CDR3 reads TGCGCCAGCAGTGAGCCCCTGACAGGGCCGAACACCGGGGAGCTGTTTTTT.

The CDR3 region is CASSGWTGNEKLFF. The CDR3 coding sequence is TGTGCCAGCAGCGGGTGGACAGGGAACGAAAAACTGTTTTTT. The V call is TRBV2, the J call TRBJ1-4; TRBD1 aligns across 8 bases. The CDR3 runs to 14 residues. V lost 6 bases and J lost 8; bases outside the gene matches: 8. Germline V gives CDR1 SNHLY, CDR2 FYNNEI.

The V and J genes are TRBV10-3 and TRBJ1-5; perhaps TRBD1 as D (5 bases). Germline CDR1 is ENHRY and CDR2 is SYGVKD. This CDR3 contains 16 residues. Trimming removed 3 bases at V and 0 bases at J, with 12 bases between. The CDR3 DNA reads TGTGCCATCAGTGATTGGGGGAGGGATAGCAATCAGCCCCAGCATTTT. It yields the protein CAISDWGRDSNQPQHF.

The chain couples TRBV7-6 to TRBJ1-4; 7 bases fit TRBD1. Germline CDR1 reads SGHVS; CDR2 reads FNYEAQ. J lost 0 bases, V lost 5 bases, and 15 bases had no gene match. There are 19 residues in the CDR3. In DNA form, the CDR3 reads TGTGCCAGCAGCCCGACGGGACAAGGGGGCTCGGCAACTAATGAAAAACTGTTTTTT. The encoded protein is CASSPTGQGGSATNEKLFF. The full variable domain, rest sourced from reference TRBV7-6 and TRBJ1-4, is GAGVSQSPRYKVTKRGQDVALRCDPISGHVSLYWYRQALGQGPEFLTYFNYEAQQDKSGLPNDRFSAERPEGSISTLTIQRTEQRDSAMYRCASSPTGQGGSATNEKLFFGSGTQLSVL.

This chain uses TRBV6-5 with TRBJ2-5; D might be TRBD1 (6 bases). The CDR3 is 15 residues long. From germline, CDR1 is MNHEY and CDR2 SVGAGI. V gave up 0 bases and J gave up 5 bases, with 13 bases separating them. The CDR3 sequence: CASSYSGRGGETQYF. CDR3 bases: TGTGCCAGCAGTTACTCGGGCAGGGGCGGGGAGACCCAGTACTTC.

The chain employs TRBV29-1 and TRBJ2-2, with a tentative D call TRBD1 (6 bases). V lost 1 base, J lost 6 bases, and 9 bases lay in between. This CDR3 spans 13 amino acids. Looked up from germline, CDR1 is SQVTM and CDR2 is ANQGSEA. Written as DNA, the CDR3 is TGCAGCGTTGAAGCCACAGGGTCCGGGGAGCTGTTTTTT. It encodes CSVEATGSGELFF.

V and J are TRBV6-5 and TRBJ1-5; weak D call: TRBD1 (5 bases). Per germline, CDR1 MNHEY and CDR2 SVGAGI. This CDR3 has 15 amino acids. The V end lost 6 bases, the J end lost 2 bases, and 14 bases lay between the germline ends. Here the CDR3 reads CASRRQPWGNQPQHF. In nucleotides, the CDR3 is TGTGCCAGCAGACGACAGCCCTGGGGCAATCAGCCCCAGCATTTT.

V is TRBV5-1 and J is TRBJ1-4, with no clear D. CDR3 size: 15 residues. Germline V CDR1 and CDR2: SGHRS, YFSETQ. The V end lost 2 bases, the J end lost 5 bases, and 13 bases lay between the germline ends. In DNA, the CDR3 is TGCGCCAGCAGCTTCGGATCCGGGATCAATGAAAAACTGTTTTTT. It encodes CASSFGSGINEKLFF.

CDR3 in amino acids: CASSPLAGSYNEQFF. CDR3 DNA sequence: TGTGCCAGCAGCCCTCTAGCGGGAAGTTACAATGAGCAGTTCTTC. V usage is TRBV3-1 (or the pseudogene TRBV3-2) and J usage is TRBJ2-1; 9 bases align to TRBD2. This CDR3 comprises 15 residues. V gave up 4 bases and J gave up 4 bases; unmatched junction bases: 5. Germline V gene lookup returns CDR1 LGHDT and CDR2 YNNKEL (reference sequence).

A single count supports this clone. The V gene is TRBV24-1, the J gene TRBJ2-5, with 8 bases aligning to TRBD1. V gave up 3 bases and J gave up 2 bases; unmatched junction bases: 7. Germline V CDR1 and CDR2: KGHDR, SFDVKD. This CDR3 has 16 residues. This CDR3 reads CATSDPTQGAQETQYF. The CDR3 DNA is TGTGCCACCAGTGATCCCACCCAGGGGGCACAAGAGACCCAGTACTTC.

V is TRBV24-1 and J is TRBJ2-3; 7 nucleotides align to TRBD2. The ends lost 3 bases at V and 0 bases at J; junction bases unmatched: 5. Germline V gives CDR1 KGHDR, CDR2 SFDVKD. This CDR3 is 16 amino acids long. As DNA, the CDR3 is TGTGCCACCAGTGATGTGGGGGAGGGCAGCACAGATACGCAGTATTTT. This sequence encodes CATSDVGEGSTDTQYF.

On this clone: In the same sample, other DNA sequences code for this CDR3. The V call is TRBV5-6, the J call TRBJ2-7; TRBD2 matches 7 bases. CDR1 and CDR2 from the germline V gene are SGHDT and YYEEEE. CDR3 length: 16 residues. V dropped 2 bases and J dropped 0; count of bases not matched to a gene: 8. The CDR3: CASSFPSGPSSYEQYF. The DNA of the CDR3 is TGTGCCAGCAGCTTTCCTAGCGGCCCTAGCTCCTACGAGCAGTACTTC.

This chain connects TRBV24-1 to TRBJ2-2; a possible D gene is TRBD2 (5 bases). The germline V gene encodes CDR1 KGHDR and CDR2 SFDVKD. Between the trimmed V and J ends, which lost 3 bases and 2 bases, there was a span of 15 bases. The CDR3 runs 17 residues. CDR3 DNA: TGTGCCACCAGTGATAGTTTAGAGCGGCTAAACACCGGGGAGCTGTTTTTT. Its translation: CATSDSLERLNTGELFF.

This clone was observed a handful of times. This sequence joins TRBV7-8 and TRBJ2-7, with 9 bases fitting TRBD1. Trimming cost V 9 bases and J 5 bases; bases outside gene matches: 8. Germline values: CDR1 SGHVS, CDR2 FQNEAQ. The CDR3 covers 13 residues. The DNA for the CDR3 is TGTGCCAGTGAAGGGACAGGGCGCGACGAGCAGTACTTC. Residues: CASEGTGRDEQYF.

This chain links TRBV3-1 (or the pseudogene TRBV3-2) with TRBJ2-1, with 7 bases that match TRBD2. V lost 0 bases, J lost 4 bases, and 15 bases stayed unmatched. CDR3 size: 19 residues. Germline CDR1 reads LGHDT; CDR2 reads YNNKEL (reference sequence). This CDR3 reads CASSQEVTSGTFWYNEQFF. CDR3 coding DNA: TGTGCCAGCAGCCAAGAGGTCACCAGCGGGACTTTTTGGTACAATGAGCAGTTCTTC.

J is TRBJ1-2 and V is TRBV28; D is uncertain. Germline V gene lookup returns CDR1 MDHEN and CDR2 SYDVKM. Trimming removed 2 bases at V and 6 bases at J, with 10 bases between. This CDR3 is built from 13 residues. CDR3 nucleotides: TGTGCCAGCAGTTTAGGGCCCATCGATGGCTACACCTTC. As protein: CASSLGPIDGYTF.

The V and J genes are TRBV11-2 and TRBJ2-3; the match to TRBD2 covers 7 bases. CDR3 length equals 16 residues. Germline-derived CDR1 and CDR2 are SGHAT and FQNNGV. J gave up 4 bases and V 5 bases, and 12 bases lay outside the gene matches. DNA for the CDR3: TGTGCCAGCAGCCCAGGGACTACCATTGGGCCAGATACGCAGTATTTT. Translated, it gives CASSPGTTIGPDTQYF.

The table lists this clone with a count of one. The chain combines TRBV7-9 with TRBJ2-5; D perhaps matches TRBD1 (5 bases). Germline V gene lookup returns CDR1 SEHNR and CDR2 FQNEAQ (reference sequence). The CDR3 sequence is 14 residues long. With 1 base removed from V and 7 bases from J, the gap between germline ends came to 13 bases. In DNA form, the CDR3 reads TGTGCCAGCAGCTTAGGGGGCAGGGAAGCGACCCAGTACTTC. This codes for CASSLGGREATQYF.

This clone was observed a few times. This sequence joins TRBV7-9 and TRBJ2-7; 7 bases line up with TRBD1. Germline V gives CDR1 SEHNR, CDR2 FQNEAQ (reference sequence). V was clipped by 7 bases and J by 0 bases; unmatched bases: 9. This CDR3 has 15 residues. The CDR3, as DNA: TGTGCCAGCATCTCAGGGACAGCCACCTCCTACGAGCAGTACTTC. Amino acids: CASISGTATSYEQYF.

This clone was seen a handful of times. V is TRBV28 and J is TRBJ2-7; perhaps TRBD1 as D (6 bases). CDR3 length: 15 residues. CDR1 is MDHEN and CDR2 is SYDVKM in the germline V gene. V lost 3 bases to trimming and J lost 0 bases, with 12 bases between them. As DNA, the CDR3 is TGTGCCAGCAGTTTGAGGGGGACGAGCTCCTACGAGCAGTACTTC. Translated: CASSLRGTSSYEQYF.

The chain carries TRBV5-5 and TRBJ1-2; 8 positions agree with TRBD1. The CDR3 runs 16 residues. The junction had 7 bases not matched to a gene; V was cut back by 3 bases and J by 0 bases. CDR1 is SGHKS, CDR2 YYEKEE, per germline (reference sequence). DNA of the CDR3: TGTGCCAGCAGCTCCGGGACAGGCACAGCTAACTATGGCTACACCTTC. Protein product: CASSSGTGTANYGYTF.

The V call is TRBV18, the J call TRBJ2-2, with D possibly matching TRBD2 (6 bases). This CDR3 has 15 amino acids. V was trimmed by 1 base and J by 2 bases, leaving 8 bases between them. Per germline, CDR1 KGHSH and CDR2 LQKENI. The DNA of the CDR3 is TGTGCCAGCTCACCACTGGAGGGAAACACCGGGGAGCTGTTTTTT. Protein product: CASSPLEGNTGELFF.

The chain has TRBV10-2 and TRBJ1-3; maybe TRBD1 (6 bases). CDR1 is WSHSY and CDR2 is SAAADI in the germline V gene. Trimming stripped 4 bases from V and 4 bases from J, with 14 bases between. This CDR3 region has 15 residues. The CDR3 nucleotides read TGCGCCAGCAGTGCGGCGGGGGCGGGCGGAAACACCATATATTTT. Residues: CASSAAGAGGNTIYF.

The V call is TRBV28, the J call TRBJ2-7, with D maybe TRBD2 (6 bases). The V end was cut by 1 base, the J end by 0 bases, with 13 bases between. The CDR3 spans 16 residues. Germline V gene sequence: CDR1 MDHEN, CDR2 SYDVKM. CDR3 sequence (DNA): TGTGCCAGCAGTTTATTTGCTAGCGCCTCCTCCTACGAGCAGTACTTC. The encoded protein is CASSLFASASSYEQYF.

The genes are TRBV4-1 and TRBJ2-7; 7 bases map to TRBD2. V lost 0 bases, J lost 1 base, and 6 bases stayed unmatched. Germline loops: CDR1 MGHRA, CDR2 YSYEKL. This CDR3 has 16 amino acids. The CDR3 is CASSQDQRGGSYEQYF. The CDR3 coding sequence is TGCGCCAGCAGCCAAGATCAGCGGGGTGGTTCCTACGAGCAGTACTTC.

This chain links TRBV12-3 or TRBV12-4 with TRBJ1-2; D is possibly TRBD1 (5 bases). V dropped 4 bases and J dropped 6 bases, with 9 bases sitting between them. The CDR3 is 12 amino acids. The CDR3 spells CASSSSRDGYTF. In nucleotides, the CDR3 is TGTGCCAGCAGTTCCTCCAGGGATGGCTACACCTTC.

V gene TRBV11-2 combines with J gene TRBJ2-5; no clear D. V was pared by 1 base and J by 5 bases, with 8 bases between. The CDR3 runs to 13 residues. In germline, CDR1 is SGHAT, CDR2 FQNNGV. The CDR3 region has the DNA TGTGCCAGCAGCTTAGTATGGGCGGAGACCCAGTACTTC. Translated: CASSLVWAETQYF.

J is TRBJ2-1 and V is TRBV12-3 or TRBV12-4, with no clear D. Trimming pared 4 bases from V and 6 bases from J, leaving 10 bases between. The CDR3 is 13 residues long. In nucleotides, the CDR3 is TGTGCCAGCAGTTCTCTTTCCAGCAATGAGCAGTTCTTC. Its protein is CASSSLSSNEQFF.

This clone appeared once. V usage is TRBV18 and J usage is TRBJ2-1, with 10 bases that match TRBD2. CDR3 length: 15 residues. The germline gives CDR1 KGHSH, CDR2 LQKENI. Trimming took 5 bases from V and 5 from J; bases not matched to a gene: 6. The CDR3 here is CASSLLAGSNNEQFF. In nucleotides, the CDR3 is TGTGCCAGCTCATTACTAGCGGGATCTAACAATGAGCAGTTCTTC.